Listed here are 9 T cell receptor beta chains from one sample, sequenced in a study of PD-1 blockade in classical Hodgkin lymphoma. The repertoire was sequenced with immunoSEQ multiplex PCR; TCRdb's copy has only in-frame clones and lacks some. The sample includes around 4,200 clones, roughly 72% of them seen just once. Time point meaning: cycle 4 day 1 (C4D1), after more than five weeks of nivolumab. Relapse was seen in all patients after autologous stem cell transplantation, and brentuximab vedotin exposure was variable. PBMCs, once thawed, yielded CD8+ T cells isolated by magnetic negative selection. The sample was CD8+ T cells from blood, taken before the fourth cycle of nivolumab. The receptors come from a human donor with classical Hodgkin lymphoma.

The CDR3 DNA reads as TGTGCCAGTAGTATTTCCGGGCCTATGAACACTGAAGCTTTCTTT. Translated: CASSISGPMNTEAFF. The V and J genes are TRBV19 and TRBJ1-1, with D uncertain. Trimming pared 3 bases from V and 0 bases from J, leaving 11 bases between. Germline V gene sequence: CDR1 LNHDA, CDR2 SQIVND (reference sequence). The CDR3 sequence is 15 residues long.

This chain connects TRBV6-5 to TRBJ2-7, with D possibly matching TRBD1 (6 bases). The CDR3 loop spans 12 amino acids. Trimming took 2 bases from V and 6 from J, leaving 8 bases between them. Germline lookup yields CDR1 MNHEY and CDR2 SVGAGI. The DNA for the CDR3 is TGTGCCAGCAGTTACACAGGGCGCGAGCAGTACTTC. Protein product: CASSYTGREQYF.

The chain is built from TRBV4-1 and TRBJ2-4; D remains unclear. The germline gives CDR1 MGHRA, CDR2 YSYEKL. Deletions cut 2 bases from V and 0 bases from J, with 11 bases between. The CDR3 sequence is 16 residues long. DNA for the CDR3: TGCGCCAGCAGCCAATGGTCGCGAGTAGCCAAAAACATTCAGTACTTC. This gives the protein CASSQWSRVAKNIQYF.

This clone was counted a few times. The J gene is TRBJ1-1, the V gene TRBV19, with a weak D call TRBD1 (5 bases). The CDR3 runs 13 residues. Germline-derived CDR1 and CDR2 are LNHDA and SQIVND (reference sequence). The V gene lost 6 bases and the J gene lost 1 base, with 9 bases spanning the gap. CDR3: CASSWTSNTEAFF. The CDR3 DNA reads TGTGCCAGTAGCTGGACATCGAACACTGAAGCTTTCTTT.

The chain employs TRBV7-6 and TRBJ2-1; TRBD2 matches at 14 bases. The J segment lost 4 bases and the V segment lost 2 bases, leaving 13 bases of the junction unmatched. The CDR3 length is 20 residues. Germline V gives CDR1 SGHVS, CDR2 FNYEAQ. Here the CDR3 reads CASSLPRGLAGDLEYNEQFF. CDR3 bases: TGTGCCAGCAGCTTACCACGGGGACTAGCGGGAGACCTGGAATACAATGAGCAGTTCTTC.

CDR3 bases: TGTGCCAGCAGCTGGTTCGTCTCCTATAATTCACCCCTCCACTTT. Translating gives CASSWFVSYNSPLHF. The chain recombines TRBV27 with TRBJ1-6; D not resolved. Per the germline V gene, CDR1 is MNHEY and CDR2 is SMNVEV (reference sequence). Trimming removed 6 bases at V and 0 bases at J, with 9 bases between. CDR3 size: 15 residues.

This clone was seen only a few times. V gene TRBV5-6 combines with J gene TRBJ1-6, with D possibly TRBD1 on 5 matching bases. Germline CDR1 and CDR2: SGHDT and YYEEEE. CDR3 length: 15 residues. Trimming took off 4 bases at V and 4 bases at J, with 12 bases between the two ends. The CDR3 reads CASSLDAGYNSPLHF. The CDR3 nucleotides are TGTGCCAGCAGCCTGGACGCAGGGTATAATTCACCCCTCCACTTT.

The chain links TRBV5-1 to TRBJ2-1; 7 nucleotides agree with TRBD2. Looked up from germline, CDR1 is SGHRS and CDR2 is YFSETQ. The V gene end was trimmed by 2 bases and the J gene end by 5 bases; junction bases not matched to a gene: 10. The CDR3 has 16 amino acids. The CDR3 sequence is CASSFLAVLLNNEQFF. The CDR3 region has the DNA TGCGCCAGCAGCTTTCTAGCGGTCTTACTAAACAATGAGCAGTTCTTC.

In the case of this clone: Other DNA sequences in this sample translate to the same CDR3. This chain links TRBV19 with TRBJ1-1; D uncertain. This CDR3 comprises 13 residues. Germline V gene lookup returns CDR1 LNHDA and CDR2 SQIVND (reference sequence). The V end was cut by 3 bases, the J end by 2 bases, with 7 bases between. CDR3 DNA: TGTGCCAGTAGTATTAACTCTAACACTGAAGCTTTCTTT. It yields the protein CASSINSNTEAFF.